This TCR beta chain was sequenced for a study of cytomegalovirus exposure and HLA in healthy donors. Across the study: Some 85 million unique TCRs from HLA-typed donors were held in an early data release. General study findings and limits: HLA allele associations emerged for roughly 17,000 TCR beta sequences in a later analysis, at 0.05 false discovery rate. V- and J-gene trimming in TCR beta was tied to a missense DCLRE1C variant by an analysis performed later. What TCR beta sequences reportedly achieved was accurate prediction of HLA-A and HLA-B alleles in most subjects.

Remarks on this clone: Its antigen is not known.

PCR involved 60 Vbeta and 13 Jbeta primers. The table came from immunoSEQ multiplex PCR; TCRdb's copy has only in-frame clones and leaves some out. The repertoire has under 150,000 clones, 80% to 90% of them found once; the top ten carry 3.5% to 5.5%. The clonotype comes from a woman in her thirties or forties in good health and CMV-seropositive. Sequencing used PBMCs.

As DNA, the CDR3 is TGTGCCAGCAGTTTAGGAGCAAACTATGGCTACACCTTC. Protein: CASSLGANYGYTF. The V call is TRBV28, the J call TRBJ1-2; D gene ambiguous. V dropped 2 bases and J dropped 2 bases, with 6 bases sitting between them. The CDR3 loop spans 13 amino acids. Germline lookup yields CDR1 MDHEN and CDR2 SYDVKM.